This T cell receptor beta chain was recovered during a study of spatial heterogeneity in lung cancer. Study-level background: More than 9.5 raw reads, on average, carried each unique TCR and UMI combination.

Every TCR cDNA molecule bore its own unique molecular identifier. TCRdb re-called the 5' RACE reads with MiXCR, one entry per CDR3 protein. The repertoire holds about 11,000 distinct CDR3 sequences, with 7.9% as singletons. This CDR3 is built from 17 residues. V was shortened by 2 bases and J by 2 bases, with 16 bases between the two germline ends. Germline V gene lookup returns CDR1 MDHEN and CDR2 SYDVKM. This clonotype was detected many times. Its antigen is undetermined. Time point noted: sample taken at primary tumor resection. Sequencing covered unsorted whole RNA taken from tumor, nontumor lung or frozen PBMC. The study's findings and limits: Mutation counts in tumors were tracked by counts of expanded intratumoral alpha and beta TCRs.

The sequence came from a female donor with early-stage non-small cell lung cancer. The specimen was lung tumor tissue, collected at surgery. The J gene is TRBJ1-5, the V gene TRBV28; D unresolved. The CDR3 is CASSLLEGTWRNQPQHF. CDR3 in DNA: TGTGCCAGCAGTTTACTCGAAGGAACTTGGCGCAATCAGCCCCAGCATTTT.